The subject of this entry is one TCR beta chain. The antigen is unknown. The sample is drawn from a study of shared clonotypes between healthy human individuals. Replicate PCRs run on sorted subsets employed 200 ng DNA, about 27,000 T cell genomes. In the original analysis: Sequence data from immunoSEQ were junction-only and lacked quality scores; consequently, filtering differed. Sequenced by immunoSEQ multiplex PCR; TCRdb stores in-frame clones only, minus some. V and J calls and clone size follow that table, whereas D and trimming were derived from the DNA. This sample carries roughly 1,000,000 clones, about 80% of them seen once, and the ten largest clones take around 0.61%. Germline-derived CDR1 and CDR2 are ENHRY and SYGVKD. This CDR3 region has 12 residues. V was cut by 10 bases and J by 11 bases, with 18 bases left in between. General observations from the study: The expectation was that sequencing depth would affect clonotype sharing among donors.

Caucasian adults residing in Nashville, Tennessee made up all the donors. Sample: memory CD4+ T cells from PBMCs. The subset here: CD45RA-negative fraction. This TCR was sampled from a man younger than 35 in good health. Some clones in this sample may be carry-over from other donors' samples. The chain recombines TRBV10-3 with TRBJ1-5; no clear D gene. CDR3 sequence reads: CASSEVGETQHF. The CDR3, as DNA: TGTGCCAGCTCGGAGGTGGGTGAGACCCAGCATTTT.